A single T cell receptor (beta chain) is shown here with its context. This clone was seen a few times. No cognate antigen has been identified for it. The record has no base qualities; no much larger clone is one base away. The data belong to a study of cytomegalovirus exposure and HLA in healthy donors listed by TCRdb under 2017. A note on the overall study: An earlier analysis of 550 to 700 of the donors reported 250 to 300 Gb of sequence data and 117 million unique TCR beta sequences from some 180 million T cells. The study was designed to test whether signatures of past pathogen exposure could be identified by cataloging public T cell receptors. Every discovery cohort repertoire had been produced on one sequencing platform. A later genetic analysis took genome-wide SNP genotypes for about 55% of the roughly 670 donors and used that subset as a discovery cohort. Alongside the repertoire data, information on donor age, sex, ethnicity and CMV serostatus was compiled. Among under 450 genotyped donors of the cohort, an average of 235,054 unique TCR beta nucleotide sequences were sequenced per donor, roughly 18% of them non-productive. Both class I and class II loci were covered by HLA typing, at four-digit resolution. Typing coverage differed by locus: A, B, C, DRB1 and DQB1 were typed in roughly 620-640 donors, DQA1 in around 500, DPA1 in some 570, and DPB1 in around 440. In an earlier analysis of several hundred of the donors, high-throughput TCR beta sequencing was used to judge whether each TCR beta V gene segment behaved as functional or pseudogenic. An early release covering roughly 600 HLA-typed donors comprised approximately 290 gigabases of sequencing data and approximately 80 million unique TCR sequences. Using immunosequencing, the study profiled T cell repertoires from 640 or so subjects and related those repertoires to cytomegalovirus serostatus. Of the approximately 400 genotyped donors, about 80% fell in the genetic ancestry cluster associated with self-reported Caucasian donors. The study combined high-throughput TCR immunosequencing, statistical association of individual TCRs with disease status, and machine learning to predict cytomegalovirus infection status. In a later analysis, previously published TCR beta repertoires from about 670 donors were re-analyzed and high-resolution HLA genotyping was added so that TCR occurrence patterns could be studied. In the later analysis, no new phenotypic data were used to find candidate immune exposures; instead, reliance was placed on TCR beta sequences and their occurrence across donors. Besides the first cohort of 500 to 700 subjects, a separate validation cohort made up of around 120 different subjects was used. Several DR-DQ haplotypes were treated as single units for association and clustering because of strong linkage in the cohort. Overall results and qualifications from the work: According to a later analysis, most CMV-associated TCR beta chains appeared to be HLA-restricted, and the HLA associations seemed to be driven largely by CMV exposure. Broadly in line with IMGT annotations, most TCR beta V segments showed up in productive rearrangements about 87% or about 30% of the time in an earlier analysis of around 600 of the donors. An association between a missense DCLRE1C variant and V-gene and J-gene trimming of TCR beta chains was found in a later genetic analysis and replicated in an independent cohort. This cohort had only TCR beta chains sequenced, and the lack of alpha or paired-chain data limited which features could be detected. A later analysis found that HLA-associated TCR beta chains were more clonally expanded and had lower generation probabilities than equally common non-associated chains. According to a later analysis, parvovirus B19, influenza, CMV and Epstein-Barr virus appeared linked to several top co-occurrence clusters. A cluster of highly shared sequence variants was judged likely to represent a technical artifact of the sequencing pipeline. A further reported finding was that TCR beta sequences accurately predicted the HLA-A and HLA-B alleles for most subjects in the first cohort. In a later analysis, 16,951 TCR beta sequences were associated with specific HLA alleles at a false discovery rate of 0.05. A later analysis found that TCR association rates varied across HLA loci, with DRB1 alleles showing the most associated TCRs and HLA-C alleles the fewest. Because counts were too low, around 17 rarely observed V segments, including chromosome 9 orphons, were left out of the earlier analysis of about 500 of the donors. For the cohort, immune exposure information was limited to CMV serostatus. Assigning TCR associations to individual alleles was difficult when HLA alleles, especially DR and DQ, strongly co-occurred. The classifier was reported to diagnose cytomegalovirus status with high specificity and sensitivity in both the original and validation cohorts. The study gave a list of under 200 TCR beta chains associated with cytomegalovirus. Some IMGT-functional V segments, including TRBV6-2 and TRBV6-3, could not be told apart with the 87-base-pair reads, so those segments were excluded. Most TCR sequences were seen in very few donors, while some public TCRs were found in many individuals. The presence/absence analyses assumed that sequencing depth was roughly uniform across donors, and that assumption may not be true. It was suggested by the authors that the approach could potentially be generalized to other disease states and immunological phenotypes. HLA typing was unavailable for some donors at each locus, so association tests used only the typed subset. A later genetic analysis reported fewer N-insertions in productive TCRs among donors in an Asian-associated ancestry cluster than the roughly 620-donor mean. Linkage disequilibrium might explain the correlated functional status among segregating V segments, but an unknown experimental factor could not be excluded. In vitro tests confirmed that three of the cytomegalovirus-associated TCR beta chains recognize cytomegalovirus antigens.

Compared with germline, V lacks 7 bases and J lacks 5 bases; bases without a gene match: 11. Inclusive of the bounding cysteine and phenylalanine, the CDR3 is 15 residues long. The read is trimmed to its CDR3 DNA, 45 bases read in frame from base 1. In the germline V gene (reference sequence), CDR1 corresponds to SEHNR and CDR2 to FQNEAQ. The cohort comprised 666 healthy bone marrow donors. At the time of sampling, every cohort member was nominally healthy, though immune exposures that went unrecorded were likely present. The donor tested CMV seronegative and was one of the 352 seronegative cohort members. Each donor provided a peripheral blood sample, and peripheral blood mononuclear cells were used for TCR beta sequencing. Genomic DNA was extracted from the blood cell samples with the Qiagen DNeasy Blood Extraction Kit. The library came from the immunoSEQ multiplex PCR assay. For the multiplex PCR, a mixture combining 60 forward primers for TCR Vbeta segments and 13 reverse primers for TCR Jbeta segments was used. The CDR3 region of rearranged TCR beta genes was amplified from genomic DNA with a multiplex PCR assay. The Illumina HiSeq System was used to sequence the amplified TCR beta libraries as 87-base-pair reads. Under the source paper's analysis protocol: Across the 500 to 750 repertoires, a later analysis counted approximately 83 million unique TCR beta chains, around 10 million of which were shared by at least two donors. Raw reads were error-corrected and collapsed into unique sequences by a nearest-neighbor algorithm in which closely related sequences were merged to remove PCR and sequencing errors. CDR3 sequences were aligned to IMGT reference sequences to assign V, D and J gene segments. For a sequence to be retained, a match of at least six nucleotides to both a V gene segment and a J gene segment was required. Rearrangements were called productive when the CDR3 lacked stop codons and stayed in frame with V and J; all others were non-productive. CDR3 was defined by IMGT convention, running from the second conserved V-encoded cysteine to the conserved J-encoded phenylalanine. Sequences without an unambiguous match to a single V gene segment were excluded from the earlier analysis of about 630 of the donors. In an earlier analysis of approximately 550 of the donors, V segments were called functional above 56.7% productive rearrangements and were called segregating when the between-donor standard deviation exceeded 5%. A statistical classification framework was built to diagnose cytomegalovirus status from the catalog of TCR beta chain sequences. In a later analysis, V and J genes were assigned by comparing TCR nucleotide sequences against IMGT/GENE-DB human TR gene sequences. A later analysis assigned CDR3 sequences and most-parsimonious VDJ recombination scenarios with the TCRdist pipeline. In a later analysis, each TCR beta chain was defined by its CDR3 amino acid sequence together with its V-gene family, and reads without a unique V-gene family were excluded. A later analysis removed 592 highly shared, low-generation-probability nucleotide sequences to deal with suspected cross-contamination and a sequencing artifact. In a later analysis, a clonal expansion index was calculated for each public chain from normalized within-repertoire ranks of inferred template counts. A later analysis computed generation probabilities with a VDJ recombination model fitted to out-of-frame rearrangements, and checked the results against IGoR. Hypergeometric tests were used in a later analysis to score TCR-TCR, TCR-HLA and TCR-CMV co-occurrence, with a repertoire-size bias correction applied to the TCR pairs. To estimate false discovery rates, a later analysis permuted the HLA or CMV assignments 20 times. In a later analysis, co-occurring TCRs were grouped using DBSCAN, with TCRdist sequence similarity added in when clustering inside HLA-allele-positive subsets. Co-occurrence clustering excluded repertoires with fewer than 30,000 or more than 120,000 public chains, plus five with anomalous nucleotide sharing. TCRdb provides this immuneACCESS table in a form limited to in-frame rearrangements. Some clones are lacking; in checked studies, under half of them reflect an unresolved V gene, and why the rest are absent is not known. The V and J calls and clone size come from that table; D and trimming were worked out from the DNA. The sample profile shows some 170,000 clones; 80% of them were found once. The leading ten clones occupy 1.3% of the sample.

Sequenced material: PBMCs. The chain is made from TRBV7-9 and TRBJ2-1, with TRBD2 identical over 7 junction bases. The sequence derives from a woman between 50 and 59 years old in good health and CMV-seronegative. CDR3 loop: CASILSGGGDNEQFF. The sequenced DNA: TGTGCCAGCATCCTCTCGGGGGGAGGAGACAATGAGCAGTTCTTC.